The rows below give T cell receptor beta chains drawn from one sample of a study of response to subunit inactivated influenza vaccine. TCRdb itself ran the RT-PCR reads through MiXCR, one entry per CDR3 protein. The table has almost 600,000 distinct CDR3 sequences, about 15% seen once; the top ten hold around 10%. Source: PBMCs from blood, taken 11 to 12 days after vaccination. Source of these receptors: a man aged 50 or older who received an inactivated influenza vaccine. The CDR3 runs from the conserved cysteine through the conserved F or W. A D gene is named only where the DNA matches it firmly. Clone size is stated in some rows and not others, as once, few, many or a class when expanded.

NA,15,TRBV14,NA,TRBJ2-3,TGTGCCAGCAGCCAACAGAGGTTGGGGGCAGATACGCAGTATTTT,CASSQQRLGADTQYF
TRBD1,14,TRBV5-1,many,TRBJ2-1,TGCGCCAGCAGCTTAGGGACAGCCGACAATGAGCAGTTCTTC,CASSLGTADNEQFF
NA,15,TRBV12-3/TRBV12-4,few,TRBJ2-1,TGTGCCAGCAGTTTAAGAGGTGGACGTGCCAATGAGCAGTTCTTC,CASSLRGGRANEQFF
TRBD2,16,TRBV7-2,many,TRBJ2-5,TGTGCCAGCAGCTTGGGTAGCGGGGGCCTACAAGAGACCCAGTACTTC,CASSLGSGGLQETQYF
NA,15,TRBV13,NA,TRBJ1-3,TGTGCCAGCAGCGCCCCAGGGAGCTCTGGAAACACCATATATTTT,CASSAPGSSGNTIYF
NA,15,TRBV4-3,NA,TRBJ2-3,TGCGCCAGCAGCCAAGAAACTGCAGGGGCATATACGCAGTATTTT,CASSQETAGAYTQYF
NA,15,TRBV27,NA,TRBJ2-7,TGTGCCAGCAACCCAGGGACTTCCAGCTCCTACGAGCAGTACTTC,CASNPGTSSSYEQYF
NA,15,TRBV5-6,few,TRBJ2-6,TGTGCCAGCAGCTTTCCGGCCTCTGGGGCCAACGTCCTGACTTTC,CASSFPASGANVLTF
NA,13,TRBV10-3,few,TRBJ2-1,TGTGCCATCAGGAGGGACACACACAATGAGCAGTTCTTC,CAIRRDTHNEQFF
TRBD1,14,TRBV15,NA,TRBJ1-4,TGTGCCACCAGCACCTTAGGGACAGAGGAAAAACTGTTTTTT,CATSTLGTEEKLFF
TRBD1,16,TRBV9,NA,TRBJ2-7,TGTGCCAGCAGCGTAGGGACAGGGGCGATGACCTACGAGCAGTACTTC,CASSVGTGAMTYEQYF
NA,13,TRBV20-1,NA,TRBJ1-4,TGCAGTGCTACGACCCCCGGTACTGAAAAACTGTTTTTT,CSATTPGTEKLFF
NA,13,TRBV4-2,NA,TRBJ2-7,TGTGCCAGCAGCCAAGCCCGGGAGTTCGAGCAGTACTTC,CASSQAREFEQYF
TRBD1,13,TRBV7-2,NA,TRBJ1-2,TGTGCCAGCAACCAAGACAGGGACTATGGCTACACCTTC,CASNQDRDYGYTF
NA,13,TRBV12-3/TRBV12-4,NA,TRBJ2-5,TGTGCCAGCAGTTTAGGGGCAGCAGAGACCCAGTACTTC,CASSLGAAETQYF
TRBD1,16,TRBV18,NA,TRBJ1-1,TGTGCCAGCTCACCACCGGGACAGAGACTTTACACTGAAGCTTTCTTT,CASSPPGQRLYTEAFF
TRBD1,15,TRBV4-2,few,TRBJ1-6,TGTGCCAGCAGCGAGCGACAGGGCTATAATTCACCCCTCCACTTT,CASSERQGYNSPLHF
NA,15,TRBV4-3,few,TRBJ1-2,TGCGCCAGCAGCCAAGTGGCAGGGGTTAACTATGGCTACACCTTC,CASSQVAGVNYGYTF
TRBD1,15,TRBV5-4,NA,TRBJ1-4,TGTGCCAGCAGCTTGGGAGGGACAGGAGCCCTCGGACTGTTTTTT,CASSLGGTGALGLFF
TRBD1,16,TRBV29-1,few,TRBJ2-7,TGCAGCGTTGTCTCCTTCTCGGCGGACAGGCAGTACGAGCAGTACTTC,CSVVSFSADRQYEQYF
NA,14,TRBV2,NA,TRBJ2-2,TGTGCCAGCAGTCTTGGGACACTTACCGGGGAGCTGTTTTTT,CASSLGTLTGELFF
NA,16,TRBV25-1,few,TRBJ2-6,TGTGCCAGCAGTGTGGACAGACGCTCTGGGGCCAACGTCCTGACTTTC,CASSVDRRSGANVLTF